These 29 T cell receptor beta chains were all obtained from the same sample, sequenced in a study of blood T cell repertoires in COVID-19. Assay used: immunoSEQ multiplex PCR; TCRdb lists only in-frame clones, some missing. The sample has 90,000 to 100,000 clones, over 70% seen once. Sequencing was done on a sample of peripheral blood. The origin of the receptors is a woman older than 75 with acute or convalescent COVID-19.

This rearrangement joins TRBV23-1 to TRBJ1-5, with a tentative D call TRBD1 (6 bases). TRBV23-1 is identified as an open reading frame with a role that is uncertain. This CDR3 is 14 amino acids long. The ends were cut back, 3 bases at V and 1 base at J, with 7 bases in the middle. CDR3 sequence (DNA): TGCGCCAGCAGTCACAGGGGAAGCAATCAGCCCCAGCATTTT. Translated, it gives CASSHRGSNQPQHF.

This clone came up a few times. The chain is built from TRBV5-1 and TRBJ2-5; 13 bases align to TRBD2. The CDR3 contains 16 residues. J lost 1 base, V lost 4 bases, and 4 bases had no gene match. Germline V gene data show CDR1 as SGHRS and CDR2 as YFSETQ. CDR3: CASSMRLAGGQETQYF. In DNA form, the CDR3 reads TGCGCCAGCAGCATGAGACTAGCGGGGGGCCAAGAGACCCAGTACTTC.

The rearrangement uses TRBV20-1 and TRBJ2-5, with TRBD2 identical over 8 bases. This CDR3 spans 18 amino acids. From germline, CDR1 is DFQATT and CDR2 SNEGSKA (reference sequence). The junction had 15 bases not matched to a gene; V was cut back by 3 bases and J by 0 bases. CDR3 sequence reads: CSASLPGSGGPYQETQYF. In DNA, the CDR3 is TGCAGTGCTAGTCTCCCCGGGAGCGGGGGTCCGTACCAAGAGACCCAGTACTTC.

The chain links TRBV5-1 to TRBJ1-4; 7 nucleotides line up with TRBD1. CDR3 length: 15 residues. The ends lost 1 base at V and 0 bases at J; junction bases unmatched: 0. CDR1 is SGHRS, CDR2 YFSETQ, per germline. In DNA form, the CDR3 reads TGCGCCAGCAGCTTGCAGGGGGCAACTAATGAAAAACTGTTTTTT. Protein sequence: CASSLQGATNEKLFF.

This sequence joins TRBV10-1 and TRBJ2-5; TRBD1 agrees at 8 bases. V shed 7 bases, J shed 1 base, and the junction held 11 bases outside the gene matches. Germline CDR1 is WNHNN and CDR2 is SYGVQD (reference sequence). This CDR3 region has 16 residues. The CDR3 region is CASTTQGTGLQETQYF. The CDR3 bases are TGCGCCAGCACCACTCAGGGGACAGGCCTCCAAGAGACCCAGTACTTC.

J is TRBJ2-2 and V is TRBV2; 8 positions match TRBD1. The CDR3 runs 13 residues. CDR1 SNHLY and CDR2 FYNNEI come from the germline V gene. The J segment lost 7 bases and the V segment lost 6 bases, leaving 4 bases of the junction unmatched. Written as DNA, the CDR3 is TGTGCCAGCAGCGACAGGGGAGTCGGGGAGCTGTTTTTT. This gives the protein CASSDRGVGELFF. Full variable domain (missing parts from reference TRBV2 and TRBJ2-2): EPEVTQTPSHQVTQMGQEVILRCVPISNHLYFYWYRQILGQKVEFLVSFYNNEISEKSEIFDDQFSVERPDGSNFTLKIRSTKLEDSAMYFCASSDRGVGELFFGEGSRLTVL.

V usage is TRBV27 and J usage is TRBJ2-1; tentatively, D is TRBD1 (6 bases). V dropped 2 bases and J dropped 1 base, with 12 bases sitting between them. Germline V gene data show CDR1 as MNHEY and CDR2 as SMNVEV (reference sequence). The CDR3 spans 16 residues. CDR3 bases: TGTGCCAGCAGTTTACAGCCGGGACAATCCTACAATGAGCAGTTCTTC. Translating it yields CASSLQPGQSYNEQFF.

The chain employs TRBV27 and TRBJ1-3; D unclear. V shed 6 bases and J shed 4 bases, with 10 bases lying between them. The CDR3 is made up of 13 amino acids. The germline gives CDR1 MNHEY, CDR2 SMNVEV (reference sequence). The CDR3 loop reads CASRGGGGNTIYF. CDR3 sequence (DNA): TGTGCCAGCAGGGGAGGAGGCGGAAACACCATATATTTT.

CDR3 in amino acids: CASSASDRAEKLFF. For the CDR3, the DNA is TGTGCCAGCAGCGCTTCGGACAGGGCTGAAAAACTGTTTTTT. The V and J genes are TRBV9 and TRBJ1-4; 8 nucleotides align to TRBD1. After removal of 3 bases from V and 7 bases from J, the junction contained 5 bases not matched to a gene. This CDR3 comprises 14 residues. Per germline, CDR1 SGDLS and CDR2 YYNGEE.

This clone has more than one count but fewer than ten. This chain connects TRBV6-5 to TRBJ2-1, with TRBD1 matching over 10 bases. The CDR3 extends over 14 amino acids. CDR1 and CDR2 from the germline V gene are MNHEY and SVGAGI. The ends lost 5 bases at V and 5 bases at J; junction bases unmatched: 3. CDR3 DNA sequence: TGTGCCAGCAGTCCCGGGACAGGGGACAATGAGCAGTTCTTC. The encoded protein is CASSPGTGDNEQFF.

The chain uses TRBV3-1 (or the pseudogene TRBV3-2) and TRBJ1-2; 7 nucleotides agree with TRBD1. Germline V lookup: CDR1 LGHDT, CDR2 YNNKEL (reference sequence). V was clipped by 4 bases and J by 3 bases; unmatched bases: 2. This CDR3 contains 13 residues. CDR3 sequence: CASSRQGDYGYTF. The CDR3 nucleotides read TGTGCCAGCAGCCGACAGGGCGACTATGGCTACACCTTC.

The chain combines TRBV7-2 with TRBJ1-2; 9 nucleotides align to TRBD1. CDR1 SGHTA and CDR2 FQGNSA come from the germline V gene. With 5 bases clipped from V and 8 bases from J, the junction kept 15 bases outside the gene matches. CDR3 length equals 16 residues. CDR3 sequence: CASSPRTGQGTGGYTF. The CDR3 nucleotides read TGTGCCAGCAGCCCTAGGACGGGACAGGGAACGGGCGGCTACACCTTC.

Written as DNA, the CDR3 is TGTGCCAGCAGCTACGCCGGGTTCACCGGGGAGACCCAGTACTTC. This translates into CASSYAGFTGETQYF. V is TRBV5-8 and J is TRBJ2-5; no firm D call. V dropped 3 bases and J dropped 5 bases, with 17 bases sitting between them. In germline, CDR1 is SGHTS, CDR2 YDEGEE. The CDR3 loop spans 15 amino acids.

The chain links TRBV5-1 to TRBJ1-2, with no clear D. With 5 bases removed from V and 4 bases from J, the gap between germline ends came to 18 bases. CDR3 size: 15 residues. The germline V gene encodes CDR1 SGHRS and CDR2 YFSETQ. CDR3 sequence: CASREPGGLIYGYTF. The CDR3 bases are TGCGCCAGCAGGGAGCCGGGAGGGTTAATCTATGGCTACACCTTC.

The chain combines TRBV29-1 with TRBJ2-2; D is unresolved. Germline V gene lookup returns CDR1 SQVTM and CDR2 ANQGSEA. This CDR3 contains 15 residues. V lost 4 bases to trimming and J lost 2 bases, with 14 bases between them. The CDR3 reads CSVGSETANTGELFF. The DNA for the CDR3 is TGCAGCGTTGGGAGCGAGACTGCTAACACCGGGGAGCTGTTTTTT.

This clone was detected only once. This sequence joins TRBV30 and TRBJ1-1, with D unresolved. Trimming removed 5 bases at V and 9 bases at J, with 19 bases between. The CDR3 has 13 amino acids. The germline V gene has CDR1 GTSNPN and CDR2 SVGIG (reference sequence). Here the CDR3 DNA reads TGTGCCTGGGTGCTGAACTTTGGGCAGCAAGCTTTCTTT. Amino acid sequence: CAWVLNFGQQAFF. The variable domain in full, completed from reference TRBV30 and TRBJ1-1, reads SQTIHQWPATLVQPVGSPLSLECTVEGTSNPNLYWYRQAAGRGLQLLFYSVGIGQISSEVPQNLSASRPQDRQFILSSKKLLLSDSGFYLCAWVLNFGQQAFFGQGTRLTVV.

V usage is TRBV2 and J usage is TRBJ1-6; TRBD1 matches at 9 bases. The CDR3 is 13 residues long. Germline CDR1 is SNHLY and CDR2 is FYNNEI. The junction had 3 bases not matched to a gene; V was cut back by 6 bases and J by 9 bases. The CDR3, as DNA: TGTGCCAGCAGGGGACAGGGTGGTTCACCCCTCCACTTT. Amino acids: CASRGQGGSPLHF.

In DNA, the CDR3 is TGTGCCAGCAGGGCCAGGGGGCGACTCATGAACACTGAAGCTTTCTTT. It specifies CASRARGRLMNTEAFF. The chain employs TRBV28 and TRBJ1-1; TRBD1 matches at 8 bases. CDR3 length equals 16 residues. In germline, CDR1 is MDHEN, CDR2 SYDVKM. Losses at the gene ends were 6 bases for V and 0 bases for J; bases not matched to a gene: 9.

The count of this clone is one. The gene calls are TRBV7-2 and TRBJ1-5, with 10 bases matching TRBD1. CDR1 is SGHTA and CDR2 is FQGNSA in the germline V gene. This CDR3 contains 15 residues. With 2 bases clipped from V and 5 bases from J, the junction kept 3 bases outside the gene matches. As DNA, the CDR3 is TGTGCCAGCAGCTTACACGGACAGGGGGATCAGCCCCAGCATTTT. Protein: CASSLHGQGDQPQHF.

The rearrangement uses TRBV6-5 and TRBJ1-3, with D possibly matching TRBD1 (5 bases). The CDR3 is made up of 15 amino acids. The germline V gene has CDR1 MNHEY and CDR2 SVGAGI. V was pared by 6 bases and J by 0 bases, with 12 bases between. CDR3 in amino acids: CASSPGGYSGNTIYF. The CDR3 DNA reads TGTGCCAGCAGCCCCGGGGGGTACTCTGGAAACACCATATATTTT.

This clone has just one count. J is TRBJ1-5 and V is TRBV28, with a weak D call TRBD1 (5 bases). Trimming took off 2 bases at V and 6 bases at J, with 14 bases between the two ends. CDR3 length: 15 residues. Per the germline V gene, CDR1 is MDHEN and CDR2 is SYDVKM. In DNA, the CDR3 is TGTGCCAGCAGTTTAATCCAGGTAGGGGTTCAGCCCCAGCATTTT. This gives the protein CASSLIQVGVQPQHF.

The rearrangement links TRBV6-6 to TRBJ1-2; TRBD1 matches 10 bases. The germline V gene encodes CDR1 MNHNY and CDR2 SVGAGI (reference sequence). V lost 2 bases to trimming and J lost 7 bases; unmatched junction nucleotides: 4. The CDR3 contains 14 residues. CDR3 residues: CASSYAGQGGGYTF. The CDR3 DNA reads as TGTGCCAGCAGTTACGCTGGACAGGGGGGTGGCTACACCTTC.

The CDR3: CASSRGQGTNEKLFF. The CDR3 DNA follows: TGTGCCAGCAGCAGGGGACAGGGGACTAATGAAAAACTGTTTTTT. The V gene is TRBV5-5, the J gene TRBJ1-4; 10 bases line up with TRBD1. The V segment lost 4 bases and the J segment 2 bases; nucleotides outside the gene matches: 2. This CDR3 comprises 15 residues. Germline V gene sequence: CDR1 SGHKS, CDR2 YYEKEE (reference sequence).

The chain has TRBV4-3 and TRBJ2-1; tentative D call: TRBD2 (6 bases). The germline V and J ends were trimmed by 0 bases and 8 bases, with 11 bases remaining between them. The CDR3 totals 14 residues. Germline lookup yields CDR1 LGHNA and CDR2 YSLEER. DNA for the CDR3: TGCGCCAGCAGCCAAGATGTTAGCGGCTATGAGCAGTTCTTC. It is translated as CASSQDVSGYEQFF.

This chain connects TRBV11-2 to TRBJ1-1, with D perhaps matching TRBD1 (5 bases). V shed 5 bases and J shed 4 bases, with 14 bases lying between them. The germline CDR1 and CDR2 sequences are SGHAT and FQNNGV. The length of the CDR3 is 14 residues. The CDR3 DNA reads TGTGCCAGCAGCCCACGGGGGGGGGTCACTGAAGCTTTCTTT. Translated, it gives CASSPRGGVTEAFF.

CDR3 coding DNA: TGTGCCTGGGGACCCGGGACAGGTACCTATAATTCACCCCTCCACTTT. Translating gives CAWGPGTGTYNSPLHF. The rearrangement joins TRBV30 to TRBJ1-6, with 8 bases fitting TRBD1. Per the germline V gene, CDR1 is GTSNPN and CDR2 is SVGIG (reference sequence). V trimming: 5 bases; J trimming: 2 bases; junction bases outside the gene matches: 8. The CDR3 is made up of 16 amino acids.

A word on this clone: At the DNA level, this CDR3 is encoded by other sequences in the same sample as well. CDR3 amino acids: CASSYLGQNNEKLFF. DNA of the CDR3: TGTGCCAGCAGTTACTTGGGACAGAACAATGAAAAACTGTTTTTT. The chain carries TRBV6-2 or TRBV6-3 and TRBJ1-4, with TRBD1 matching 7 bases. The germline gives CDR1 MNHEY, CDR2 SVGEGT. The CDR3 length is 15 residues. The ends lost 1 base at V and 5 bases at J; junction bases unmatched: 4.

DNA for the CDR3: TGTGCCAGCAGCTTTGACAGGGGGCAGAAACTGTTTTTT. Translated: CASSFDRGQKLFF. The rearrangement uses TRBV7-2 and TRBJ1-4; TRBD1 matches at 10 bases. Germline V gene sequence: CDR1 SGHTA, CDR2 FQGNSA. The V gene end was trimmed by 3 bases and the J gene end by 11 bases; junction bases not matched to a gene: 3. The CDR3 extends over 13 amino acids. The variable domain in full, with the rest retrieved from reference TRBV7-2 and TRBJ1-4, is GAGVSQSPSNKVTEKGKDVELRCDPISGHTALYWYRQSLGQGLEFLIYFQGNSAPDKSGLPSDRFSAERTGGSVSTLTIQRTQQEDSAVYLCASSFDRGQKLFFGSGTQLSVL.

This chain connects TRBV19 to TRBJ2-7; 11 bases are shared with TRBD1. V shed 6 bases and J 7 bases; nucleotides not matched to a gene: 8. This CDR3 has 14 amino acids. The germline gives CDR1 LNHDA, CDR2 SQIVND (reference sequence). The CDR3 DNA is TGTGCCAGTAGCCCCGGGACAGGGGGACCGGAGCAGTACTTC. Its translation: CASSPGTGGPEQYF.